This record covers a single T cell receptor beta chain. Its specificity is unknown. This CDR3 region has 14 residues. Trimming left V 1 base short and J 8 bases short, with 15 bases between. The germline V gene has CDR1 SGHDT and CDR2 YYEEEE. This entry comes from a study of cytomegalovirus exposure and HLA in healthy donors. Study-wide results and caveats: Among the CMV-associated chains, three were confirmed in vitro as specific for CMV antigens. According to the study, approximately 150 TCR beta chains were cytomegalovirus-associated.

Clones were read by immunoSEQ multiplex PCR, and TCRdb kept only the in-frame ones, dropping some. The data hold 160,000 or so clones, with 70% to 90% observed a single time. The rearrangement links TRBV5-6 to TRBJ1-2; D possibly corresponds to TRBD1 (6 bases). The source of this sequence is a man aged 25-45 years in good health and CMV-seropositive. The sample taken for sequencing was PBMCs. In DNA form, the CDR3 reads TGTGCCAGCAGCTTGAGAGTGGGGGCAAGGGGCTACACCTTC. This sequence encodes CASSLRVGARGYTF. The whole variable domain, remainder taken from reference TRBV5-6 and TRBJ1-2, is DAGVTQSPTHLIKTRGQQVTLRCSPKSGHDTVSWYQQALGQGPQFIFQYYEEEERQRGNFPDRFSGHQFPNYSSELNVNALLLGDSALYLCASSLRVGARGYTFGSGTRLTVV.